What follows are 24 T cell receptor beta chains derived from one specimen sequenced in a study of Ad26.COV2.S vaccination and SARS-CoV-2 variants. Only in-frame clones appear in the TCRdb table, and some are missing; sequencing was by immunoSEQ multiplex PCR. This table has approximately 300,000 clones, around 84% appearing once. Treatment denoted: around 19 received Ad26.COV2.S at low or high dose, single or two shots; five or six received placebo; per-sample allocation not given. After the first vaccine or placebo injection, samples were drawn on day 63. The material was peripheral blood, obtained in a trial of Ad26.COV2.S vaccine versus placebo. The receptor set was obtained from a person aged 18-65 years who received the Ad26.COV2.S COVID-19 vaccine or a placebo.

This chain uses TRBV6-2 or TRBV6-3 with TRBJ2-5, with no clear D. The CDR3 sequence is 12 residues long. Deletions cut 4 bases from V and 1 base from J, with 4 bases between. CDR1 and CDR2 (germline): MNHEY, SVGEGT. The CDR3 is CASSSTQETQYF. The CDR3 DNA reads TGTGCCAGCAGTTCTACCCAAGAGACCCAGTACTTC.

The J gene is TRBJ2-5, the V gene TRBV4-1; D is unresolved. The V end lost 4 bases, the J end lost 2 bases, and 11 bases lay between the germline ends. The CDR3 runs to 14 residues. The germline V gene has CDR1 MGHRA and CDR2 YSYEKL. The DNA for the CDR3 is TGCGCCAGCAGCCTTAGGCCTGGGCAAGAGACCCAGTACTTC. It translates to CASSLRPGQETQYF.

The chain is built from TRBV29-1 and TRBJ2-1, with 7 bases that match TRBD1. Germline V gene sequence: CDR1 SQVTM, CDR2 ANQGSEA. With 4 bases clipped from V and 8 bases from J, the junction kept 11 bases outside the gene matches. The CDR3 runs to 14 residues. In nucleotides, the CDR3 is TGCAGCGTTGGGGTCCGGGGACAGTCATATGAGCAGTTCTTC. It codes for CSVGVRGQSYEQFF.

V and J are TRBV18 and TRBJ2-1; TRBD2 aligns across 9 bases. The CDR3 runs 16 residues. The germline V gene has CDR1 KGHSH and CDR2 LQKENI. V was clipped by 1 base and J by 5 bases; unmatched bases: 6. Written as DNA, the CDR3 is TGTGCCAGCTCACCACGGGCGGGGGGGCCCGACAATGAGCAGTTCTTC. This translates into CASSPRAGGPDNEQFF.

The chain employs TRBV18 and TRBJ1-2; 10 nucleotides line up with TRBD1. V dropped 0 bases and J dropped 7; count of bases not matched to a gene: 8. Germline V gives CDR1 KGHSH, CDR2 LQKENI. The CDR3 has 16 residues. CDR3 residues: CASSPPGQGIWGGYTF. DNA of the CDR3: TGTGCCAGCTCACCACCGGGACAGGGGATCTGGGGTGGCTACACCTTC.

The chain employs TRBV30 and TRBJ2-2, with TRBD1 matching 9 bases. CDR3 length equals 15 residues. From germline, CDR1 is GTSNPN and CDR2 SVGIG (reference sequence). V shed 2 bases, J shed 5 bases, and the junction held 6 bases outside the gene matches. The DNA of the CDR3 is TGTGCCTGGAGTCACCGGGACAGGGTTACCGGGGAGCTGTTTTTT. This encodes CAWSHRDRVTGELFF. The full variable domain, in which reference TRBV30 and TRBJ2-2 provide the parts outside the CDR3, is SQTIHQWPATLVQPVGSPLSLECTVEGTSNPNLYWYRQAAGRGLQLLFYSVGIGQISSEVPQNLSASRPQDRQFILSSKKLLLSDSGFYLCAWSHRDRVTGELFFGEGSRLTVL.

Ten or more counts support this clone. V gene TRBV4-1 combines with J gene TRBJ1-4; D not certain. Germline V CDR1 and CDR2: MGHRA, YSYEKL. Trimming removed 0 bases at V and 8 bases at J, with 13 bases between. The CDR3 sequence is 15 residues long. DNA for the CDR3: TGCGCCAGCAGCCAAGATAATGGAATTTGGGAAAAACTGTTTTTT. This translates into CASSQDNGIWEKLFF.

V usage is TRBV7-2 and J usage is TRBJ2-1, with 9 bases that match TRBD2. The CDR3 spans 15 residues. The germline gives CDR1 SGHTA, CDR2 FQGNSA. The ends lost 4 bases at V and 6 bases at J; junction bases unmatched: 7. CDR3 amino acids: CASSSGTSSVNEQFF. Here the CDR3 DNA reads TGTGCCAGCAGCTCCGGGACTAGCTCGGTCAATGAGCAGTTCTTC.

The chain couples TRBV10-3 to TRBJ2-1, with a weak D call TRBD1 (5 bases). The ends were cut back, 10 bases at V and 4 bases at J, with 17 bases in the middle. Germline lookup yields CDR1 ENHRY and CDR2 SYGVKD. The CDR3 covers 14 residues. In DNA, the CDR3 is TGTGCCACTACTTCGGCAGGGCCTTACAATGAGCAGTTCTTC. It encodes CATTSAGPYNEQFF.

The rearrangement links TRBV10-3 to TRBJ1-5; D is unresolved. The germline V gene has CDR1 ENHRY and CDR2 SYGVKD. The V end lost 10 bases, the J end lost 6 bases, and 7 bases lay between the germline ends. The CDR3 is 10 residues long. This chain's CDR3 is CATRSQPQHF. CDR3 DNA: TGTGCCACTAGATCTCAGCCCCAGCATTTT.

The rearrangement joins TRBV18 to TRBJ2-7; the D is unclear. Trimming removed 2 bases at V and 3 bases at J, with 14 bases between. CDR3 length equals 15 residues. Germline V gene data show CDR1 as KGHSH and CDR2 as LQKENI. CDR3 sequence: CASSPTAGYLYEQYF. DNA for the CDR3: TGTGCCAGCTCACCAACGGCAGGATATCTCTACGAGCAGTACTTC.

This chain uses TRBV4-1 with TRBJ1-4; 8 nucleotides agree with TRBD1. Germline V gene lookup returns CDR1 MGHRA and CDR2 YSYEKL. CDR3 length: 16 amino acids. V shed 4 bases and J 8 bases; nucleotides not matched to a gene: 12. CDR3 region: CASSRSPDRVGEKLFF. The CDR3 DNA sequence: TGCGCCAGCAGCCGGTCCCCGGACAGGGTCGGCGAAAAACTGTTTTTT.

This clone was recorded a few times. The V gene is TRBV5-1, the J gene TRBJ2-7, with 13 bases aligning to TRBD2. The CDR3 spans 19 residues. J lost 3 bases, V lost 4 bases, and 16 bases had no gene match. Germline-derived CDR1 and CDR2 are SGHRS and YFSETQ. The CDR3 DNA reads TGCGCCAGCAGCCCCGTCCGACTAGCGGGGGGACAATTGGGCTACGAGCAGTACTTC. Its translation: CASSPVRLAGGQLGYEQYF.

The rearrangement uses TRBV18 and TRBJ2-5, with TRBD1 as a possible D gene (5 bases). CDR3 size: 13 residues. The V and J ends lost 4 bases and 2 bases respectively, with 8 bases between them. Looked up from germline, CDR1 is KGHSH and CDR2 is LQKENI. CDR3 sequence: CASSQGRQETQYF. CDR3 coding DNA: TGTGCCAGCTCACAGGGGCGGCAAGAGACCCAGTACTTC.

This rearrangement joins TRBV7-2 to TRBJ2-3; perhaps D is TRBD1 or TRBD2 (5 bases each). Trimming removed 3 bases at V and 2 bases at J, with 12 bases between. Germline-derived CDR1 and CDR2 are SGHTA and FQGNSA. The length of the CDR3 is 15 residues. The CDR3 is CASSFSGTSTDTQYF. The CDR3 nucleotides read TGTGCCAGCAGCTTTTCGGGGACCTCCACAGATACGCAGTATTTT.

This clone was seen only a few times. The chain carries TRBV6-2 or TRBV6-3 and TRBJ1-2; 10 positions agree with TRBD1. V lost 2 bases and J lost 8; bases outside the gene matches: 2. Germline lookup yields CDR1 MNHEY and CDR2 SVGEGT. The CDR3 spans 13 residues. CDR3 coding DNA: TGTGCCAGCAGTTACGGGACAGGGGTCGGCTACACCTTC. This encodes CASSYGTGVGYTF.

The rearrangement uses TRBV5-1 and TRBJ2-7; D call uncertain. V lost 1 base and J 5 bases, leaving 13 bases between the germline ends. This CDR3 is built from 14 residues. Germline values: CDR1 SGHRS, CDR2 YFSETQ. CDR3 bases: TGCGCCAGCAGCTTGAGATCCCCGGTGGACGAGCAGTACTTC. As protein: CASSLRSPVDEQYF. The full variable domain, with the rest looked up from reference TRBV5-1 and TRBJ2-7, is KAGVTQTPRYLIKTRGQQVTLSCSPISGHRSVSWYQQTPGQGLQFLFEYFSETQRNKGNFPGRFSGRQFSNSRSEMNVSTLELGDSALYLCASSLRSPVDEQYFGPGTRLTVT.

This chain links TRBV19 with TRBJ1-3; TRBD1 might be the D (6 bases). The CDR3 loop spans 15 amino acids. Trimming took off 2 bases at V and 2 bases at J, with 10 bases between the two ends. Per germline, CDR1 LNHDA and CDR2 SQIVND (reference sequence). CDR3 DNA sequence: TGTGCCAGTAGTATACGACAGGTCGCTGGAAACACCATATATTTT. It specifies CASSIRQVAGNTIYF. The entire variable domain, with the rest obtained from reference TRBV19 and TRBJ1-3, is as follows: DGGITQSPKYLFRKEGQNVTLSCEQNLNHDAMYWYRQDPGQGLRLIYYSQIVNDFQKGDIAEGYSVSREKKESFPLTVTSAQKNPTAFYLCASSIRQVAGNTIYFGEGSWLTVV.

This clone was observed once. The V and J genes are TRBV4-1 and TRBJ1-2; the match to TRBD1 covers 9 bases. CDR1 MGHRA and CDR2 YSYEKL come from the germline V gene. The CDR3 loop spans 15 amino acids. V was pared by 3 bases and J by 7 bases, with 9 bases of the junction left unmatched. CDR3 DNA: TGCGCCAGCAGCCATATTACCGGGACAGGGTTTGGCTACACCTTC. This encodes CASSHITGTGFGYTF.

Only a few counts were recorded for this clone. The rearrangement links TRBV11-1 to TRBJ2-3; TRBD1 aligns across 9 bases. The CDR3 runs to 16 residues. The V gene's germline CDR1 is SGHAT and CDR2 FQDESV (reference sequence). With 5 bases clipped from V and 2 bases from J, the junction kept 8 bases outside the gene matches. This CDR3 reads CASSRGQGQSTDTQYF. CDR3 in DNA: TGTGCCAGCAGCCGAGGACAGGGGCAGTCCACAGATACGCAGTATTTT.

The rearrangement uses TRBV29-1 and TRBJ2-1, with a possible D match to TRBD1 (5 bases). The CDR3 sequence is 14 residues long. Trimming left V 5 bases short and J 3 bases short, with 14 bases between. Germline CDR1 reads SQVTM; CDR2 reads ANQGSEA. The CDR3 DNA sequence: TGCAGCGTTAACCTCCAGGGCTTCTACAATGAGCAGTTCTTC. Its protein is CSVNLQGFYNEQFF.

CDR3 coding DNA: TGTGCCAGCACCCCAAGACAGAGCTATGAGCAGTTCTTC. Translating gives CASTPRQSYEQFF. The chain has TRBV12-3 or TRBV12-4 and TRBJ2-1, with a weak D call TRBD1 (5 bases). V lost 7 bases and J lost 8, with 15 bases in between. This CDR3 spans 13 amino acids.

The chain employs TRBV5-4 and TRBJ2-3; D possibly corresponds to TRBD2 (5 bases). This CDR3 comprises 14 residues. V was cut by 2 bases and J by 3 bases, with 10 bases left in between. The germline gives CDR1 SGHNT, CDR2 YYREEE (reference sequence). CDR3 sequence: CASSFQLVTDTQYF. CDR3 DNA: TGTGCCAGCAGCTTCCAACTAGTAACAGATACGCAGTATTTT.

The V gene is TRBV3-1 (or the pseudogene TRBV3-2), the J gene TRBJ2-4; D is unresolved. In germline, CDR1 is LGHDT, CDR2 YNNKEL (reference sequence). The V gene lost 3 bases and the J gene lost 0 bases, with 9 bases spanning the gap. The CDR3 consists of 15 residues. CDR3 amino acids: CASSQGMQAKNIQYF. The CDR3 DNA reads TGTGCCAGCAGCCAGGGGATGCAAGCCAAAAACATTCAGTACTTC.